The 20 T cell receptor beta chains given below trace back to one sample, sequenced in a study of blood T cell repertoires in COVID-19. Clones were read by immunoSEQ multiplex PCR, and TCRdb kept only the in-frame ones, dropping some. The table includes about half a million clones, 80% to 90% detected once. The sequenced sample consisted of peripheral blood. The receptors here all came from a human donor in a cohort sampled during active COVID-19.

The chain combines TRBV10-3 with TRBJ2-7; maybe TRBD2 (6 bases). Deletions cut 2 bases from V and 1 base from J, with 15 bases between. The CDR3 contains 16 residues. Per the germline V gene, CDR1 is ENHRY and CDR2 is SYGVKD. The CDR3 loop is CAISEVASAKSYEQYF. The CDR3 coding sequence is TGTGCCATCAGTGAGGTGGCTAGCGCGAAATCCTACGAGCAGTACTTC.

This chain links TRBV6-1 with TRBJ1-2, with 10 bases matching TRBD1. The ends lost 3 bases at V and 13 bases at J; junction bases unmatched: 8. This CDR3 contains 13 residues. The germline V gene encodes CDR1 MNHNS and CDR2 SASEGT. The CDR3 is CASSDRRTGGATF. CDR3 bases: TGTGCCAGCAGTGATAGAAGGACAGGGGGTGCCACCTTC.

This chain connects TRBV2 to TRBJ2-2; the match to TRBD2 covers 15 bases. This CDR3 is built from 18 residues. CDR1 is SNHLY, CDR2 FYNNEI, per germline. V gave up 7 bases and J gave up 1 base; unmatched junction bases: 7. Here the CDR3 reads CASNGGTSGRLNTGELFF. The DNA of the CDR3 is TGTGCCAGCAATGGGGGGACTAGCGGGAGGTTGAACACCGGGGAGCTGTTTTTT.

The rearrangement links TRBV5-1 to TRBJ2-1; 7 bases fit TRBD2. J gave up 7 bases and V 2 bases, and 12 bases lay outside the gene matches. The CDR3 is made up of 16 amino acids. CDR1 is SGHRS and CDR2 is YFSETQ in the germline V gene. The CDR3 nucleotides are TGCGCCAGCAGCTTCACGCTAGCGGAGGGGAAAAATGAGCAGTTCTTC. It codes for CASSFTLAEGKNEQFF.

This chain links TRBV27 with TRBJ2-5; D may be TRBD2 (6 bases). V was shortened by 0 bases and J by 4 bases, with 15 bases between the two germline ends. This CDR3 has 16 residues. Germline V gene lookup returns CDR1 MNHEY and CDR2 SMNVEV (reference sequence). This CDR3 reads CASSLSWGRRGETQYF. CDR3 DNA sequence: TGTGCCAGCAGTTTATCTTGGGGGAGGAGGGGAGAGACCCAGTACTTC.

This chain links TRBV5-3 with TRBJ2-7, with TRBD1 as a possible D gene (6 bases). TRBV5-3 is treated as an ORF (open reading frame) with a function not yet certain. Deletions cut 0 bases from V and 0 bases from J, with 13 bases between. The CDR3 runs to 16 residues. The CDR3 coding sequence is TGTGCCAGAAGCTTGGAGGGACACCAAGCCTCCTACGAGCAGTACTTC. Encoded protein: CARSLEGHQASYEQYF.

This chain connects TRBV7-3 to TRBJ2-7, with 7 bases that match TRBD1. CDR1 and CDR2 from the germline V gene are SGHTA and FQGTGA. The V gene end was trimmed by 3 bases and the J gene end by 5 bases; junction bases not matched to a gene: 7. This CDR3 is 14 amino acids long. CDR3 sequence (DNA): TGTGCCAGCAGCTTTCCGGGACAGCTAGACGAGCAGTACTTC. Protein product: CASSFPGQLDEQYF.

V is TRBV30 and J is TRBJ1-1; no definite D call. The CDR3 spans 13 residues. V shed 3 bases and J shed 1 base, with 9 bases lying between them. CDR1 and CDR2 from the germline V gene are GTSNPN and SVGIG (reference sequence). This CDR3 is CAWSGYSNTEAFF. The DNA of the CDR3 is TGTGCCTGGAGCGGGTACTCGAACACTGAAGCTTTCTTT.

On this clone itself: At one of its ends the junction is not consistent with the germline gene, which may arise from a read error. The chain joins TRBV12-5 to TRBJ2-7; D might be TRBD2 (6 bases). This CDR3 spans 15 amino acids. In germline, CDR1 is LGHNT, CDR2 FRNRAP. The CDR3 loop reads CASSLSASVSYEQYF. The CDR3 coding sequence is TGTGCTAGTAGTTTAAGCGCTAGCGTTTCCTACGAGCAGTACTTC.

The CDR3 here is CASSTDSNFGNTIYF. CDR3 in DNA: TGTGCCAGTAGTACCGACAGTAACTTTGGAAACACCATATATTTT. The V call is TRBV19, the J call TRBJ1-3, with TRBD1 as a possible D gene (5 bases). The CDR3 is 15 residues long. Trimming removed 4 bases from V and 3 bases from J, with 13 bases in between. From germline, CDR1 is LNHDA and CDR2 SQIVND (reference sequence).

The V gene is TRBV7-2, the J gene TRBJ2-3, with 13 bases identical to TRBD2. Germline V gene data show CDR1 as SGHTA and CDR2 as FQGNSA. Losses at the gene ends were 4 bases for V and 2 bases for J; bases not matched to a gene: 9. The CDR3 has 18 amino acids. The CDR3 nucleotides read TGTGCCAGCAGCTCTAGACTAGCGGGAGGAGCTTCCACAGATACGCAGTATTTT. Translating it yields CASSSRLAGGASTDTQYF.

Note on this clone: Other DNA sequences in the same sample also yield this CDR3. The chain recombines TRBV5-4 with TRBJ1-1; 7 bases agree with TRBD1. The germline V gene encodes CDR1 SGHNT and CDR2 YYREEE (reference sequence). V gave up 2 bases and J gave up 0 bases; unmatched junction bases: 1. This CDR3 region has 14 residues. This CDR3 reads CASSFDRVNTEAFF. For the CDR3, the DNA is TGTGCCAGCAGCTTTGACAGGGTGAACACTGAAGCTTTCTTT.

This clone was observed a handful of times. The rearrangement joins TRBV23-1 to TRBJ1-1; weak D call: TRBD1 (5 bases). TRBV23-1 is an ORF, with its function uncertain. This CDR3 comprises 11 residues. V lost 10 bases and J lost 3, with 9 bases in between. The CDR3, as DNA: TGCGCCACAGGGCAATACACTGAAGCTTTCTTT. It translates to CATGQYTEAFF.

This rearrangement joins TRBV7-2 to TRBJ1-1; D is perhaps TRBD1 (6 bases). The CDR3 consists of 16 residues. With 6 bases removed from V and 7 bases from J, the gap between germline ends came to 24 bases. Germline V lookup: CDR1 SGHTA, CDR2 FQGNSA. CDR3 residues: CASSERGGTAGSEAFF. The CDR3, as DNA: TGTGCCAGCAGTGAGAGGGGGGGGACCGCTGGTAGTGAAGCTTTCTTT.

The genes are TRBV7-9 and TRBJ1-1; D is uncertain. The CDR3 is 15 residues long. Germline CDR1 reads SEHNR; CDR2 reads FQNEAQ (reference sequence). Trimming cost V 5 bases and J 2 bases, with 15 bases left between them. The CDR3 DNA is TGTGCCAGCAGCCCCGTTCAGGATGCCAACACTGAAGCTTTCTTT. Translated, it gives CASSPVQDANTEAFF.

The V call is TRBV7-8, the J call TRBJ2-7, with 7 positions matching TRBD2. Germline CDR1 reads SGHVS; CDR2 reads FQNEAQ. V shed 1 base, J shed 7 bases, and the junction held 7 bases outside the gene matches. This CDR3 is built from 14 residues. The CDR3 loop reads CASSLVTSAGEQYF. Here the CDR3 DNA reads TGTGCCAGCAGCTTAGTTACTAGCGCGGGGGAGCAGTACTTC.

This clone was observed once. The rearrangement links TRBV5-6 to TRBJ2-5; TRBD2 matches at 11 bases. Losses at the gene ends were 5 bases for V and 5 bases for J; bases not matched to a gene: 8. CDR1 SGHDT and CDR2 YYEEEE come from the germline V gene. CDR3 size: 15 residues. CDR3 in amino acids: CASSDTSGSGETQYF. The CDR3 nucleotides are TGTGCCAGCAGTGATACTAGCGGGAGTGGGGAGACCCAGTACTTC.

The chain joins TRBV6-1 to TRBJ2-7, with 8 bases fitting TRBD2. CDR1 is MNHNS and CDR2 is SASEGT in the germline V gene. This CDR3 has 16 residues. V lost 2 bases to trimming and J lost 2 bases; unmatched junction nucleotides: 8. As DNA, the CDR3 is TGTGCCAGCAGTGAATACGACGCGGGAGGCCCCTACGAGCAGTACTTC. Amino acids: CASSEYDAGGPYEQYF.

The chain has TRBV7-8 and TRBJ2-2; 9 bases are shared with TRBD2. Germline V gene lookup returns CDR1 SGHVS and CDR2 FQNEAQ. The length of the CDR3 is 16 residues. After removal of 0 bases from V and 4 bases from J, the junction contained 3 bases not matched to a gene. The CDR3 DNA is TGTGCCAGCAGCTTAGCGACTAGCGGACTCACCGGGGAGCTGTTTTTT. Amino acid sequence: CASSLATSGLTGELFF.

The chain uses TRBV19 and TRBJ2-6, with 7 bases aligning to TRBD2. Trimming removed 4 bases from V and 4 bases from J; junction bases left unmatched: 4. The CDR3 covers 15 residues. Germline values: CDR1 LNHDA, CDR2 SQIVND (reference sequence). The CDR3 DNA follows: TGTGCCAGTAGTAACGGGGGGACGGGGGCCAACGTCCTGACTTTC. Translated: CASSNGGTGANVLTF.